The 5 T cell receptor beta chains listed next were all sequenced from one sample in a study of blood T cell repertoires in COVID-19. Method: immunoSEQ multiplex PCR; TCRdb's copy keeps in-frame clones and lacks some. The sample has 200,000 or so clones, approximately 85% seen once. Material for sequencing was peripheral blood. The receptors here all came from a human donor with active or convalescent COVID-19. The donor label of this sample is uncertain.

This clone was seen once. The V gene is TRBV27, the J gene TRBJ1-3, with a tentative D call TRBD1 (6 bases). Trimming took 6 bases from V and 1 from J, leaving 22 bases between them. The CDR3 is made up of 18 amino acids. Per the germline V gene, CDR1 is MNHEY and CDR2 is SMNVEV (reference sequence). The DNA of the CDR3 is TGTGCCAGCAGCAACAGGGATGTTGAGGATTCGTCTGGAAACACCATATATTTT. It yields the protein CASSNRDVEDSSGNTIYF.

This rearrangement joins TRBV29-1 to TRBJ2-3; no firm D call. V was clipped by 7 bases and J by 0 bases, with 14 bases between them. This CDR3 is built from 14 residues. Germline CDR1 SQVTM, CDR2 ANQGSEA. The CDR3 DNA sequence: TGCAGCGCTAAGCTGAACCCTAGCACAGATACGCAGTATTTT. This encodes CSAKLNPSTDTQYF.

This chain connects TRBV30 to TRBJ2-7; tentatively, D is TRBD1 (6 bases). Looked up from germline, CDR1 is GTSNPN and CDR2 is SVGIG (reference sequence). Trimming pared 6 bases from V and 1 base from J, leaving 19 bases between. This CDR3 is built from 15 residues. The CDR3 DNA sequence: TGTGCCTGTTACACCACCGACAGGTCGTCCTACGAGCAGTACTTC. This codes for CACYTTDRSSYEQYF. The full variable domain, its missing parts supplied by reference TRBV30 and TRBJ2-7, is SQTIHQWPATLVQPVGSPLSLECTVEGTSNPNLYWYRQAAGRGLQLLFYSVGIGQISSEVPQNLSASRPQDRQFILSSKKLLLSDSGFYLCACYTTDRSSYEQYFGPGTRLTVT.

The chain links TRBV28 to TRBJ2-2, with TRBD1 matching 9 bases. CDR3 length: 16 residues. The V segment lost 2 bases and the J segment 7 bases; nucleotides outside the gene matches: 8. Per germline, CDR1 MDHEN and CDR2 SYDVKM. In nucleotides, the CDR3 is TGTGCCAGCAGTTTAAGTGGGACAGGGTTTATCGGGGAGCTGTTTTTT. Residues: CASSLSGTGFIGELFF.

The V gene is TRBV11-2, the J gene TRBJ1-2; 7 bases map to TRBD1. V was clipped by 1 base and J by 0 bases; unmatched bases: 8. Germline lookup yields CDR1 SGHAT and CDR2 FQNNGV. This CDR3 spans 17 amino acids. The CDR3 region has the DNA TGTGCCAGCAGCTTAGGTCCGGGGGACAGCCCTAACTATGGCTACACCTTC. This encodes CASSLGPGDSPNYGYTF.